This T cell receptor beta chain emerged from a study of blood T cell repertoires in COVID-19 (dated by TCRdb to between 2020 and 2021). About the study as a whole: Samples covering the acute and convalescent phases of COVID-19 were provided by collaborators in the United States, Italy and Spain. Nearly every sample came with metadata listing a de-identified subject ID, COVID-19 status, age in years and sex. A freely available public database, intended as a resource for researchers studying the immune response to SARS-CoV-2, is where the repertoires were released. Where HLA class I and class II types were available, the types were taken from metadata supplied by the sample provider, not from assay-based typing. Subjects who had been exposed to COVID-19, were actively infected with it, or had recovered from it provided the deeply sampled blood TCRbeta repertoires that made up the dataset. Samples were obtained from the ongoing ImmuneRACE study (first 160 participants) and from over 1,000 subjects provided by 6 global collaborators. The material from the prospective study consisted of cDNA or gDNA derived from T cells, B-cell-depleted T cells, or PBMCs. The research as a whole found: The quantity of clinical and demographic metadata differed by source and by participant and was supplied without curation.

In the prospective study, participants were 18 to 89 years old, resided in fewer than 25 geographic areas of the United States, and were enrolled through a virtual design. To assign participants to cohorts, the prospective study relied on clinical history that participants themselves reported in a screening survey and a study questionnaire. In the prospective study, mobile phlebotomists collected whole blood, serum and a nasopharyngeal or oropharyngeal swab from each participant. Additional blood draws and questionnaires over an approximately 2-month period could optionally be provided by prospective study participants. Blood samples from the prospective study were shipped frozen or at room temperature prior to DNA extraction. Per the germline V gene, SGHDT is the CDR1 and YYEEEE is the CDR2. Including the terminal cysteine and phenylalanine, the CDR3 comprises 13 residues. The sequence is cut down to CDR3 DNA, 39 bases in frame from base 1. Relative to germline, V is 4 bases shorter and J is 8 bases shorter, with 15 bases between their ends.

This clone was seen a handful of times. The antigen it binds to is not known. No quality values exist for individual bases; no much larger clone is one base distant. TCRbeta CDR3 regions were amplified from genomic DNA using the immunoSEQ Assay, a bias-controlled multiplex PCR. In the authors' own workflow: Nucleated cell counts per sample were estimated from amplification of reference gene primers within the assay. To quantify the absolute abundance of each unique TCRbeta CDR3 rearrangement, sequence reads were collapsed and filtered. For each sample, productive Simpson clonality was calculated as the square root of Simpson's diversity index across productive rearrangements. The clones in this table, taken by TCRdb from immuneACCESS, are in-frame only. Not every clone is retained; where verified, under half of the shortfall comes from an unresolved V gene, and the cause of the rest is unknown. V and J calls and clone size are given by that table; D and trimming were obtained from the DNA. The sample yields 250,000 to 350,000 clones; 90% were counted once. The biggest ten clones account for 3.5% to 4.5% of the sample.

This clonotype was obtained from a woman under 30 with acute COVID-19. The rearrangement combines TRBV5-6 with TRBJ1-1, with TRBD1 perhaps the D gene, on 5 matching bases. Sequencing was carried out using PBMCs or T cells enriched from blood (not recorded which). CDR3 sequence: CASSAGPLFEAFF. The DNA sequence reads TGTGCCAGCAGCGCGGGACCGCTTTTCGAAGCTTTCTTT.